One TCR beta chain is described in this entry. MiXCR was run by TCRdb on the RT-PCR reads, yielding one entry per CDR3 protein. The sample lists approximately 250,000 distinct CDR3 sequences; more than 9% were seen once. The entry originates in a study of response to subunit inactivated influenza vaccine. This TCR was sampled from a man aged 45-60 years who received an inactivated influenza vaccine. This specimen was non-naive T cells sorted from PBMCs, taken around two weeks before vaccination.

DNA of the CDR3: TGCAGTGCTAGACGTTCCGGTGAAGCTTTCTTT. Its protein product is CSARRSGEAFF. The V call is TRBV20-1, the J call TRBJ1-1; unclear D gene. Germline CDR1 reads DFQATT; CDR2 reads SNEGSKA (reference sequence). The CDR3 length is 11 residues. The V end lost 2 bases, the J end lost 7 bases, and 8 bases lay between the germline ends.